One T cell receptor beta chain is described in this entry. The source of the sample is a study of cytomegalovirus exposure and HLA in healthy donors. The CDR3 length is 13 residues. In germline, CDR1 is LNHDA, CDR2 SQIVND (reference sequence). V lost 5 bases and J lost 5, with 12 bases in between. Clones were sequenced by immunoSEQ multiplex PCR, and TCRdb holds only the in-frame ones, with some missing. Of about 71,000 clones listed, 94% were seen once; the top ten hold about 0.93%. Donors were drawn from the roughly 120-subject validation cohort, separate from the approximately 680-subject first cohort.

This TCR derives from a woman aged 18-29 years in good health and CMV-seronegative. The V call is TRBV19, the J call TRBJ1-1; possibly TRBD1 for D (6 bases). Sequenced: PBMCs. CDR3 nucleotide sequence: TGTGCCAGTAGTTCAGGGGTAGGTACTGAAGCTTTCTTT. Protein product: CASSSGVGTEAFF.